Presented here are 26 T cell receptor beta chains from one specimen sequenced in a study of CD8+ T cells in alopecia areata. Documented treatment: oral pan-JAK inhibitor, 5-10 mg twice daily. Extraction of RNA preceded its reverse transcription into cDNA, which served as the sequencing template. Clones were sequenced by immunoSEQ multiplex PCR, and TCRdb holds only the in-frame ones, with some missing. The sample contains about 140,000 clones, 86% of which appear only once. This specimen was CD8+ T cells sorted from blood, taken at week 4, from a patient treated with tofacitinib. The source of these receptors is a human donor with alopecia areata.

The DNA of the CDR3 is TGTGCCAGTGCCGCACGGGACAGGGGATACAATGAGCAGTTCTTC. Translated: CASAARDRGYNEQFF. The V gene is TRBV27, the J gene TRBJ2-1, with 10 nucleotides matching TRBD1. With 9 bases clipped from V and 4 bases from J, the junction kept 9 bases outside the gene matches. The CDR3 is made up of 15 amino acids. Germline CDR1 is MNHEY and CDR2 is SMNVEV (reference sequence).

In DNA, the CDR3 is TGCAGCGTTGAGGGGTATGGCTACACCTTC. Amino acids: CSVEGYGYTF. V is TRBV29-1 and J is TRBJ1-2, with no clear D. The germline V gene encodes CDR1 SQVTM and CDR2 ANQGSEA. This CDR3 region has 10 residues. V lost 3 bases, J lost 5 bases, and 4 bases lay in between.

V usage is TRBV5-4 and J usage is TRBJ2-7, with TRBD1 identical over 9 bases. V lost 0 bases and J lost 7; bases outside the gene matches: 5. Germline-derived CDR1 and CDR2 are SGHNT and YYREEE (reference sequence). The length of the CDR3 is 14 residues. This CDR3 is CASSLGSGTGEQYF. The CDR3, as DNA: TGTGCCAGCAGCTTGGGGTCCGGGACAGGGGAGCAGTACTTC.

The J gene is TRBJ2-5, the V gene TRBV6-5, with a possible D match to TRBD1 (6 bases). CDR1 and CDR2 (germline): MNHEY, SVGAGI. V dropped 5 bases and J dropped 2 bases, with 9 bases sitting between them. The CDR3 consists of 13 residues. The CDR3: CASSTGTQETQYF. DNA for the CDR3: TGTGCCAGCAGTACCGGGACACAAGAGACCCAGTACTTC.

The chain links TRBV7-9 to TRBJ2-7, with 9 bases aligning to TRBD2. The CDR3 contains 13 residues. J gave up 3 bases and V 5 bases, and 2 bases lay outside the gene matches. CDR1 is SEHNR, CDR2 FQNEAQ, per germline (reference sequence). The CDR3, as DNA: TGTGCCAGCAGCCCGACTAGCGGCTACGAGCAGTACTTC. This gives the protein CASSPTSGYEQYF.

The V and J genes are TRBV2 and TRBJ2-2; 8 bases are a match to TRBD1. With 5 bases clipped from V and 1 base from J, the junction kept 3 bases outside the gene matches. This CDR3 has 15 residues. The germline gives CDR1 SNHLY, CDR2 FYNNEI. Written as DNA, the CDR3 is TGTGCCAGCAGTTACGGGACAGGGAACACCGGGGAGCTGTTTTTT. Its translation: CASSYGTGNTGELFF.

The chain couples TRBV12-5 to TRBJ2-5; D is unresolved. Trimming took 6 bases from V and 12 from J, leaving 17 bases between them. The CDR3 loop spans 12 amino acids. Germline V gene lookup returns CDR1 LGHNT and CDR2 FRNRAP. The CDR3 nucleotides read TGTGCTAGTGGCCAAGACTCGCAGATAAAGTACTTC. It is translated as CASGQDSQIKYF. The whole variable domain, remainder taken from reference TRBV12-5 and TRBJ2-5, is DARVTQTPRHKVTEMGQEVTMRCQPILGHNTVFWYRQTMMQGLELLAYFRNRAPLDDSGMPKDRFSAEMPDATLATLKIQPSEPRDSAVYFCASGQDSQIKYFGPGTRLLVL.

V and J are TRBV7-9 and TRBJ2-2; 10 bases agree with TRBD2. This CDR3 has 16 residues. Germline V gives CDR1 SEHNR, CDR2 FQNEAQ (reference sequence). V dropped 5 bases and J dropped 6; count of bases not matched to a gene: 9. CDR3 in amino acids: CASSRSVAGGPGELFF. The DNA of the CDR3 is TGTGCCAGCAGCCGTTCGGTAGCGGGAGGCCCCGGGGAGCTGTTTTTT.

V gene TRBV29-1 combines with J gene TRBJ2-5; the D gene is possibly TRBD1 (7 bases). CDR1 is SQVTM, CDR2 ANQGSEA, per germline. V was pared by 3 bases and J by 5 bases, with 19 bases between. The CDR3 is made up of 15 amino acids. In nucleotides, the CDR3 is TGCAGCGTTGAGGTTGGAGGGGGCGTTGGGGAGACCCAGTACTTC. Residues: CSVEVGGGVGETQYF.

This chain links TRBV4-2 with TRBJ2-1; 7 nucleotides match TRBD2. V dropped 8 bases and J dropped 5; count of bases not matched to a gene: 12. Germline V CDR1 and CDR2: LGHNA, YNFKEQ. This CDR3 is built from 15 residues. The CDR3 coding sequence is TGTGCCAGCGTCATAATAGCGGGCCAGGACAATGAGCAGTTCTTC. As protein: CASVIIAGQDNEQFF.

DNA for the CDR3: TGCAGCGGGGGAGGCAGGGGTAGTGAGCAGTTCTTC. Translating it yields CSGGGRGSEQFF. The chain combines TRBV29-1 with TRBJ2-1, with D possibly called TRBD1 or TRBD2 (6 bases each). The CDR3 consists of 12 residues. In germline, CDR1 is SQVTM, CDR2 ANQGSEA. Trimming took off 7 bases at V and 9 bases at J, with 16 bases between the two ends.

The genes are TRBV27 and TRBJ2-1, with D perhaps assigned TRBD1 or TRBD2 (6 bases each). Per the germline V gene, CDR1 is MNHEY and CDR2 is SMNVEV (reference sequence). The CDR3 extends over 15 amino acids. V gave up 7 bases and J gave up 2 bases, with 15 bases separating them. CDR3 amino acids: CASTTGGGAYNEQFF. The CDR3 DNA reads TGTGCCAGCACCACTGGAGGGGGAGCCTACAATGAGCAGTTCTTC.

This clone has only one observation. The CDR3 spells CASSATSATTDTQYF. As DNA, the CDR3 is TGTGCCAGCAGCGCAACTAGCGCCACGACAGATACGCAGTATTTT. The rearrangement links TRBV9 to TRBJ2-3, with TRBD2 matching 7 bases. CDR3 length: 15 residues. In germline, CDR1 is SGDLS, CDR2 YYNGEE. The trim removed 3 bases at V and 3 bases at J, leaving 7 bases unmatched.

This chain joins TRBV11-2 and TRBJ2-3, with 10 bases lining up with TRBD2. V lost 7 bases, J lost 2 bases, and 12 bases stayed unmatched. The CDR3 has 17 residues. Germline CDR1 and CDR2: SGHAT and FQNNGV. CDR3 sequence (DNA): TGTGCCAGCACCCAACAGAGGCTAGCGGGGGTCACAGATACGCAGTATTTT. Translating it yields CASTQQRLAGVTDTQYF.

The chain is built from TRBV29-1 and TRBJ2-6; TRBD1 agrees at 7 bases. The CDR3 is made up of 17 amino acids. Germline V lookup: CDR1 SQVTM, CDR2 ANQGSEA. Losses at the gene ends were 3 bases for V and 0 bases for J; bases not matched to a gene: 8. In DNA form, the CDR3 reads TGCAGCGTTGAGGATCACCCAGGGGGCTCTGGGGCCAACGTCCTGACTTTC. Amino acids: CSVEDHPGGSGANVLTF.

The chain recombines TRBV4-2 with TRBJ1-1; the D gene is possibly TRBD1 (6 bases). There are 15 residues in the CDR3. The V and J ends lost 0 bases and 1 base respectively, with 9 bases between them. Germline V lookup: CDR1 LGHNA, CDR2 YNFKEQ. CDR3 bases: TGTGCCAGCAGCCAAGATCCGGGGGCGAACACTGAAGCTTTCTTT. Protein product: CASSQDPGANTEAFF.

The chain employs TRBV6-5 and TRBJ1-1; 9 bases align to TRBD1. Germline V gene lookup returns CDR1 MNHEY and CDR2 SVGAGI. The CDR3 is 15 residues long. The V gene end was trimmed by 6 bases and the J gene end by 4 bases; junction bases not matched to a gene: 9. The CDR3 protein is CASRAQGQGITEAFF. Written as DNA, the CDR3 is TGTGCCAGCAGAGCCCAGGGACAGGGAATCACTGAAGCTTTCTTT.

In DNA form, the CDR3 reads TGTGCCAGCAGCCCGACTAGCTCCCCTGAGCAGTTCTTC. Translation gives CASSPTSSPEQFF. The V call is TRBV7-3, the J call TRBJ2-1, with 7 bases fitting TRBD2. V was clipped by 5 bases and J by 9 bases; unmatched bases: 7. Germline CDR1 reads SGHTA; CDR2 reads FQGTGA. The CDR3 has 13 residues.

Comment on this clone: Other DNA sequences in this specimen translate into the identical CDR3. The rearrangement links TRBV11-2 to TRBJ2-7; no clear D. Trimming shortened V by 1 base and J by 0 bases, and 7 bases separated the two germline ends. Germline V gives CDR1 SGHAT, CDR2 FQNNGV. CDR3 size: 14 residues. CDR3 protein: CASSLAGSSYEQYF. The DNA of the CDR3 is TGTGCCAGCAGCTTAGCGGGCAGCTCCTACGAGCAGTACTTC. The variable domain in full, completed from reference TRBV11-2 and TRBJ2-7, reads EAGVAQSPRYKIIEKRQSVAFWCNPISGHATLYWYQQILGQGPKLLIQFQNNGVVDDSQLPKDRFSAERLKGVDSTLKIQPAKLEDSAVYLCASSLAGSSYEQYFGPGTRLTVT.

J is TRBJ2-7 and V is TRBV5-1, with TRBD1 identical over 8 bases. This CDR3 is built from 14 residues. J gave up 6 bases and V 0 bases, and 5 bases lay outside the gene matches. CDR1 and CDR2 (germline): SGHRS, YFSETQ. In DNA form, the CDR3 reads TGCGCCAGCAGCTTGGAAGGGCAGGGGGCCGAGCAGTACTTC. This codes for CASSLEGQGAEQYF. Looking up the rest from reference TRBV5-1 and TRBJ2-7 gives the full variable domain: KAGVTQTPRYLIKTRGQQVTLSCSPISGHRSVSWYQQTPGQGLQFLFEYFSETQRNKGNFPGRFSGRQFSNSRSEMNVSTLELGDSALYLCASSLEGQGAEQYFGPGTRLTVT.

The genes are TRBV27 and TRBJ2-1; no firm D call. V lost 8 bases and J lost 6, with 14 bases in between. CDR3 length: 13 amino acids. The germline gives CDR1 MNHEY, CDR2 SMNVEV (reference sequence). The CDR3 here is CASGPRDTNEQFF. In nucleotides, the CDR3 is TGTGCCAGCGGTCCAAGGGATACCAATGAGCAGTTCTTC.

V is TRBV30 and J is TRBJ2-2; 7 bases fit TRBD1. CDR3 length: 17 residues. The V and J ends lost 2 bases and 0 bases, in that order; junction bases with no gene match: 9. Germline-derived CDR1 and CDR2 are GTSNPN and SVGIG (reference sequence). The CDR3 DNA reads TGTGCCTGGAGTCCCATGGATGGGACAGCGAACACCGGGGAGCTGTTTTTT. Its protein product is CAWSPMDGTANTGELFF.

The rearrangement links TRBV5-1 to TRBJ1-3; the D gene is possibly TRBD1 (5 bases). Per germline, CDR1 SGHRS and CDR2 YFSETQ. Trimming took off 0 bases at V and 0 bases at J, with 10 bases between the two ends. The CDR3 consists of 16 residues. The CDR3 DNA follows: TGCGCCAGCAGCTTGGACAGGACTTTCTCTGGAAACACCATATATTTT. It is translated as CASSLDRTFSGNTIYF.

The rearrangement joins TRBV5-6 to TRBJ1-4, with D possibly matching TRBD1 (5 bases). This CDR3 is built from 13 residues. Per the germline V gene, CDR1 is SGHDT and CDR2 is YYEEEE. Trimming pared 3 bases from V and 7 bases from J, leaving 10 bases between. CDR3 protein: CASSSDISEKLFF. The CDR3, as DNA: TGTGCCAGCAGCTCGGACATTAGTGAAAAACTGTTTTTT. Using reference TRBV5-6 and TRBJ1-4 for the parts outside the CDR3, the full variable domain is DAGVTQSPTHLIKTRGQQVTLRCSPKSGHDTVSWYQQALGQGPQFIFQYYEEEERQRGNFPDRFSGHQFPNYSSELNVNALLLGDSALYLCASSSDISEKLFFGSGTQLSVL.

The chain has TRBV30 and TRBJ2-1; D may be TRBD1 (6 bases). In germline, CDR1 is GTSNPN, CDR2 SVGIG (reference sequence). V was shortened by 0 bases and J by 2 bases, with 11 bases between the two germline ends. The CDR3 extends over 15 amino acids. CDR3 protein: CAWSVLGDTYNEQFF. The CDR3 DNA sequence: TGTGCCTGGAGTGTACTAGGGGACACCTACAATGAGCAGTTCTTC.

The J gene is TRBJ2-7, the V gene TRBV29-1, with 7 bases aligning to TRBD2. The CDR3 is 13 amino acids. The germline V gene has CDR1 SQVTM and CDR2 ANQGSEA. This CDR3 is CSALGAGFYEQYF. The CDR3 nucleotides are TGCAGTGCCCTCGGAGCGGGGTTTTACGAGCAGTACTTC.